This T cell receptor (beta chain) was found in a study of T cell responses to AZD1222 COVID-19 vaccine. Findings of the study overall: Researchers report vaccine-associated CD4 TCRs spanning spike, with dominance at 160-218 and 743-854.

Points on this clone: What it recognizes is unknown.

This table comes from immunoSEQ multiplex PCR, and its TCRdb copy is limited to in-frame clones, with some not included. The sample consists of about 120,000 clones, around 87% of them appearing once. The source material was peripheral blood, sampled 28 days after the second AZD1222 dose. The source is an adult who received the AZD1222 COVID-19 vaccine.

The CDR3 bases are TGTGCCAGCAGCCGGGACAACTCCTACGAGCAGTACTTC. Translated: CASSRDNSYEQYF. V is TRBV5-4 and J is TRBJ2-7; D is perhaps TRBD1 (6 bases). Trimming took 4 bases from V and 0 from J, leaving 8 bases between them. CDR1 and CDR2 (germline): SGHNT, YYREEE (reference sequence). CDR3 length: 13 residues.